This TCR beta chain emerged from a study of cytomegalovirus exposure and HLA in healthy donors. In its sample, this clone was seen a few times. Its antigen is unidentified. Study-wide results and limits: In a later analysis, HLA-associated TCR beta chains were more clonally expanded than equally common others. HLA alleles showed associations with some 15,000 TCR beta sequences in a later analysis, at a 0.05 false discovery rate. Within a later analysis, the majority of CMV-associated TCR beta chains appeared HLA-restricted.

V trimming: 3 bases; J trimming: 2 bases; junction bases outside the gene matches: 1. Germline CDR1 and CDR2: MNHNS and SASEGT. CDR3 size: 14 residues. Vbeta (60) and Jbeta (13) primers were used in the PCR. TCRdb's table, derived via immunoSEQ multiplex PCR, lists solely in-frame clones and lacks some. The top ten clones hold approximately 15% of a sample with about 140,000 clones, approximately 80% of them seen once. This TCR was sampled from a middle-aged woman in good health and CMV-seronegative. Sequencing input: PBMCs. The rearrangement links TRBV6-1 to TRBJ1-3, with TRBD1 identical over 7 bases. CDR3 bases: TGTGCCAGCAGTGATCAGGGGGCTGGAAACACCATATATTTT. As protein: CASSDQGAGNTIYF.